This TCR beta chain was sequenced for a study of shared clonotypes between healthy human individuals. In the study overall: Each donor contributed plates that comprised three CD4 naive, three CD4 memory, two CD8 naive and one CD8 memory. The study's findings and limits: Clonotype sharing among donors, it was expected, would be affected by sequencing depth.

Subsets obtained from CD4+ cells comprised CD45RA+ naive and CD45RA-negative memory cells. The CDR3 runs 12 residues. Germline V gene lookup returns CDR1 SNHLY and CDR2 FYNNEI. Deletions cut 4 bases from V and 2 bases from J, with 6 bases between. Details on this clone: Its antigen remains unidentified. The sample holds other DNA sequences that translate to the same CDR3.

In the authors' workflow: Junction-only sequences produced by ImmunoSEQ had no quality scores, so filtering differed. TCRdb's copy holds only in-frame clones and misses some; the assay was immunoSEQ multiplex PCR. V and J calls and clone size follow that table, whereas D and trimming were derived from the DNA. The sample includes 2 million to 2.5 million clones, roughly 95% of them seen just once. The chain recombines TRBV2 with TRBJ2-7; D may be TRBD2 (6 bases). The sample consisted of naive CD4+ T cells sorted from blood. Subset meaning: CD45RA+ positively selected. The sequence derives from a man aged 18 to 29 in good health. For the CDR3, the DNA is TGTGCCAGCAGTGGACTAGCCTACGAGCAGTACTTC. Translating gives CASSGLAYEQYF.